This T cell receptor (beta chain) was profiled in a study of cytomegalovirus exposure and HLA in healthy donors. The germline V gene encodes CDR1 MNHNS and CDR2 SASEGT. There are 11 residues in the CDR3. Notes on the study in general: Analyzed later, association rates of TCRs varied across HLA loci, with DRB1 most and HLA-C fewest. Association of 16,951 TCR beta sequences with HLA alleles was found at 0.05 false discovery rate in a later analysis. Presence/absence analyses assumed roughly uniform sequencing depth across donors, which may not hold.

Amplification used 60 Vbeta primers and 13 Jbeta primers. The repertoire was sequenced with immunoSEQ multiplex PCR; TCRdb's copy has only in-frame clones and lacks some. The sample lists about 150,000 clones; under 80% were seen once. As concerns this clone: Its antigen is not known. At one of its ends the junction is not consistent with the germline gene, which may arise from a read error.

Donors consisted of healthy bone marrow donors. Material: PBMCs. The receptor was derived from a man between 25 and 39 years old in good health and CMV-seronegative. The gene calls are TRBV6-1 and TRBJ2-1; maybe TRBD2 (6 bases). The CDR3 bases are TGCGCGGGCGGGGACTACAATGAGCAGTTCTTC. Protein sequence: CAGGDYNEQFF.